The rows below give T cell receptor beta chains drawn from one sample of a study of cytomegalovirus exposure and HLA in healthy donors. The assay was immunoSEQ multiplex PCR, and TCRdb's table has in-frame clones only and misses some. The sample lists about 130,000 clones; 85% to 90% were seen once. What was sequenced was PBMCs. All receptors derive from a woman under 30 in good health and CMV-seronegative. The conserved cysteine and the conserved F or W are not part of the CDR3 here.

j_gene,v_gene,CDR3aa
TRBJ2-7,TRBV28,ASTGGIPYEQY
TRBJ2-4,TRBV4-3,ASSLARSGAKNIQY
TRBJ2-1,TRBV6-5,ASSYQAVSSYNEQF
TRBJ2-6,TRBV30,AWSTGAGANVLT
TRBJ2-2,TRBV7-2,ASSLGGTGNTGELF
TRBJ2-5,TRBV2,ASGENRGPLETQY
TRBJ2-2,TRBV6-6,ASSSTGGVGELF
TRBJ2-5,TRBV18,ASSPIAETQY
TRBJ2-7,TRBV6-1,ASSSLRGSEQY
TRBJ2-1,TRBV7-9,ASSPYTGSYNEQF
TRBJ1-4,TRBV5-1,ASSLQGATNEKLF
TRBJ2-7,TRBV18,ASSPGWDNYEQY
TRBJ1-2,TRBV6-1,ASSEVGLYGYT
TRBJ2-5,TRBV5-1,ASSPWGGTETQY
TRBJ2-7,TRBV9,ASSSRGQGKDEQY
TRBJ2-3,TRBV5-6,ASSSGQLADTQY
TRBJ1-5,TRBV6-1,ASSGDRLGGQPQH
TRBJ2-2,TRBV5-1,ASSFTSGETGELF
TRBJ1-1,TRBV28,ASSFFGKGGDTEAF
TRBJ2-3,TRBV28,ASSLGQGGDTQY
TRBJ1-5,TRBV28,ASTKDRFDQPQH
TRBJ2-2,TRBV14,ASSQHDTGVGTGELF